This entry features one T cell receptor (beta chain) sequence. The antigen is not known. These data belong to a study of T cell responses to AZD1222 COVID-19 vaccine. The study's findings and limits: Reportedly, nearly half the spike-specific TCRs target unmutated variant regions. There were mostly white British donors and more females than males, and clonal diversity was possibly underestimated. Baseline seropositivity occurred in only 5 to 7 AZD1222 recipients.

Using immunoSEQ multiplex PCR, the repertoire was profiled, and TCRdb retains in-frame clones only, with some absent. This table has 100,000 to 150,000 clones, 91% appearing once. The germline gives CDR1 LNHNV, CDR2 YYDKDF (reference sequence). Trimming took off 5 bases at V and 5 bases at J, with 18 bases between the two ends. CDR3 length: 15 residues. J is TRBJ1-2 and V is TRBV15, with a tentative D call TRBD1 (5 bases). The sequencing here drew on peripheral blood, taken on day 0 of AZD1222 vaccination. The source of this sequence is an adult in good health. The CDR3 nucleotides are TGTGCCACCAGCCCAGACAGATCCACAATTTATGGCTACACCTTC. Translated: CATSPDRSTIYGYTF.